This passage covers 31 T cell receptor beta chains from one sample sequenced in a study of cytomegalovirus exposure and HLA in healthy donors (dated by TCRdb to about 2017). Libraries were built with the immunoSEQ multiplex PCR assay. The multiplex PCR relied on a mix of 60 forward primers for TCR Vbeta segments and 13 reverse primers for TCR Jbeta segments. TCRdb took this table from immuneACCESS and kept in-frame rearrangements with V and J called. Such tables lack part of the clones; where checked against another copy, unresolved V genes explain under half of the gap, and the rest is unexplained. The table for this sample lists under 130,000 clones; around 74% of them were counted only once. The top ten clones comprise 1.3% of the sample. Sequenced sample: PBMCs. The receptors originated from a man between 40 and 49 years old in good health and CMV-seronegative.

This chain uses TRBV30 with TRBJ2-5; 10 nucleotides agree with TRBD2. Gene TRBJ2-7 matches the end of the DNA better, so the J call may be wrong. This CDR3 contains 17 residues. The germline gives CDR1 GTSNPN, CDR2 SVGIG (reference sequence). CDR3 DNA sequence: TGTGCCTGGAGTCATGCCCCGGGACTAGCGAGAGCTTACGAGCAGTACTTC. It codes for CAWSHAPGLARAYEQYF.

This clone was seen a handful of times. CDR3 DNA: TGTGCCAGCAGCTTCCTCGGCTCCTACGAGCAGTACTTC. This sequence encodes CASSFLGSYEQYF. The chain combines TRBV7-7 with TRBJ2-7; D ambiguous. Trimming left V 3 bases short and J 0 bases short, with 6 bases between. The CDR3 spans 13 residues. Germline assignment: CDR1 SSHAT and CDR2 FNYEAQ (reference sequence). Based on the CDR3 plus reference TRBV7-7 and TRBJ2-7, the full variable domain is GAGVSQSPRYKVTKRGQDVTLRCDPISSHATLYWYQQALGQGPEFLTYFNYEAQPDKSGLPSDRFSAERPEGSISTLTIQRTEQRDSAMYRCASSFLGSYEQYFGPGTRLTVT.

CDR3 loop: CASRLLGLAGDLYNEQFF. For the CDR3, the DNA is TGTGCCAGCAGACTCCTGGGACTAGCGGGGGACCTATACAATGAGCAGTTCTTC. This chain links TRBV27 with TRBJ2-1, with 14 bases matching TRBD2. The CDR3 totals 18 residues. V dropped 6 bases and J dropped 4; count of bases not matched to a gene: 11. The V gene's germline CDR1 is MNHEY and CDR2 SMNVEV (reference sequence).

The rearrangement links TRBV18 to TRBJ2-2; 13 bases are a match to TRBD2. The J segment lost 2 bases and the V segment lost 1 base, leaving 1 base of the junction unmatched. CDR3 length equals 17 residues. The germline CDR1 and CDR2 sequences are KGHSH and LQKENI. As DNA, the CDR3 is TGTGCCAGCTCACCACGGACTAGCGGGAGTAACACCGGGGAGCTGTTTTTT. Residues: CASSPRTSGSNTGELFF.

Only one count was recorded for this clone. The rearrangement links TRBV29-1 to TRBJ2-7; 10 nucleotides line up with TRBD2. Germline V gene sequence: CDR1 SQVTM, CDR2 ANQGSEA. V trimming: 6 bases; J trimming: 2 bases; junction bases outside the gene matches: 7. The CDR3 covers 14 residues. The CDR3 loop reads CSVLLAGTPYEQYF. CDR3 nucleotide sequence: TGCAGCGTACTACTAGCGGGAACCCCCTACGAGCAGTACTTC.

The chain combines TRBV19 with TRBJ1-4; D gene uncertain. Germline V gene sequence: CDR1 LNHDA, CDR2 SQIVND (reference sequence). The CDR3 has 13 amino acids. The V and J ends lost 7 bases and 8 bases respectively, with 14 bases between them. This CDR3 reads CASTTTLTEKLFF. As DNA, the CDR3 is TGTGCCAGTACCACAACCCTTACAGAAAAACTGTTTTTT.

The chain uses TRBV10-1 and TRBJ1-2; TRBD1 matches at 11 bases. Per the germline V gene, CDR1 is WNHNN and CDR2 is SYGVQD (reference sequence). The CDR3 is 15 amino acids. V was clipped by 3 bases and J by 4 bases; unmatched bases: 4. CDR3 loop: CASSESGTGGYGYTF. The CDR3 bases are TGCGCCAGCAGTGAATCCGGGACAGGGGGCTATGGCTACACCTTC.

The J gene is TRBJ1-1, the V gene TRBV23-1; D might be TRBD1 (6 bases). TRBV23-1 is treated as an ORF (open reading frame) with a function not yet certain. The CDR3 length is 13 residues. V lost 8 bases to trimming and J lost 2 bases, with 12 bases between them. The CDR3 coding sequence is TGCGCCAGCGACGGACAGCCTAACACTGAAGCTTTCTTT. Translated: CASDGQPNTEAFF.

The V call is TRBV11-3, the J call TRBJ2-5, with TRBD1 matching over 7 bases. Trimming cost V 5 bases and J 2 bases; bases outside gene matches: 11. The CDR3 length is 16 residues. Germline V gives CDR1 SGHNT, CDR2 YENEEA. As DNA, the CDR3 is TGTGCCAGCAGCGAGTGGCGACAGGGAGAACAAGAGACCCAGTACTTC. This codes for CASSEWRQGEQETQYF.

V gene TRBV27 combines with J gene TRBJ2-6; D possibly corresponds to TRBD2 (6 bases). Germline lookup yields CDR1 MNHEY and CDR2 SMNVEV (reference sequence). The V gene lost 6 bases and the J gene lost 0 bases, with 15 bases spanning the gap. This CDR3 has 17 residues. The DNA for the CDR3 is TGTGCCAGCAGGCCCTCCGGGAGAATCTCTGGGGCCAACGTCCTGACTTTC. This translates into CASRPSGRISGANVLTF.

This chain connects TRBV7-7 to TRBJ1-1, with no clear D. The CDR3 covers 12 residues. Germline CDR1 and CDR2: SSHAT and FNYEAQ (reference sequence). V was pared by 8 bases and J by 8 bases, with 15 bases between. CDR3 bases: TGTGCCAGCGGTGCCCTCGACGGGGAAGCTTTCTTT. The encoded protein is CASGALDGEAFF.

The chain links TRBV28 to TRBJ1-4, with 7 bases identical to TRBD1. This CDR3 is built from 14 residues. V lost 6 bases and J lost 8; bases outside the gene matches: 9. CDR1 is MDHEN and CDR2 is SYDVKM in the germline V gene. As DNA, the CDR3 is TGTGCCAGCAGAGCCGGGACAGTCGGGGAAAAACTGTTTTTT. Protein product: CASRAGTVGEKLFF.

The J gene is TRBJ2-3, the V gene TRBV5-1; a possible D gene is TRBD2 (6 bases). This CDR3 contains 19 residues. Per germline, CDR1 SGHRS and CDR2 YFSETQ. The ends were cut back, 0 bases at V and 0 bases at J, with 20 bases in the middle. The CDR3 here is CASSLDLGGRGSSTDTQYF. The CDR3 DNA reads TGCGCCAGCAGCTTGGACTTGGGAGGTCGGGGATCTAGCACAGATACGCAGTATTTT. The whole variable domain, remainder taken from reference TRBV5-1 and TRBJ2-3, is KAGVTQTPRYLIKTRGQQVTLSCSPISGHRSVSWYQQTPGQGLQFLFEYFSETQRNKGNFPGRFSGRQFSNSRSEMNVSTLELGDSALYLCASSLDLGGRGSSTDTQYFGPGTRLTVL.

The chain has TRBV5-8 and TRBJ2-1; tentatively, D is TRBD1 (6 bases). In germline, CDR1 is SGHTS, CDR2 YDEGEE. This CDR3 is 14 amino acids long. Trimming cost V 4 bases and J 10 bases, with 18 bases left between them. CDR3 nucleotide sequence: TGTGCCAGCAGCCGAGGACAGTTTGGGTCCGAGCAGTTCTTC. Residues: CASSRGQFGSEQFF.

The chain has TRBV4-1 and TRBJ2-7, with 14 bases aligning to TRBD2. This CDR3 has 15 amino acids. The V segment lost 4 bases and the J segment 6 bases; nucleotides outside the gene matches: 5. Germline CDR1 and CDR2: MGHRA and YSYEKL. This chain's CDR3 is CASSRGTSGSIEQYF. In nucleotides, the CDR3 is TGCGCCAGCAGCCGTGGGACTAGCGGGAGTATCGAGCAGTACTTC.

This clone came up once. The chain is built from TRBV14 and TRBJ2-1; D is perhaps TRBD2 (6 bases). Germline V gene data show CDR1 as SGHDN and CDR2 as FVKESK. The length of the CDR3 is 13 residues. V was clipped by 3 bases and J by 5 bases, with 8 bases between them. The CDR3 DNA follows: TGTGCCAGCAGCCAGGGACTTCACAATGAGCAGTTCTTC. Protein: CASSQGLHNEQFF.

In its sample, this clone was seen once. The CDR3 DNA follows: TGTGCCAGCAGTTCCAGACAGAATCAGCCCCAGCATTTT. Protein: CASSSRQNQPQHF. J is TRBJ1-5 and V is TRBV27; possible D gene TRBD1, 5 bases. From germline, CDR1 is MNHEY and CDR2 SMNVEV (reference sequence). V was clipped by 4 bases and J by 4 bases, with 8 bases between them. This CDR3 contains 13 residues.

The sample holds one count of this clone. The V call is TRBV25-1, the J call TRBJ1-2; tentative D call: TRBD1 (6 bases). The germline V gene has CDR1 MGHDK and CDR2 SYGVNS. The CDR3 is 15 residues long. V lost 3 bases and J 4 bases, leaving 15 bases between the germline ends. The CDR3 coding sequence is TGTGCCAGCAGTGACCCGACAGGCGTCTTCTATGGCTACACCTTC. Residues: CASSDPTGVFYGYTF.

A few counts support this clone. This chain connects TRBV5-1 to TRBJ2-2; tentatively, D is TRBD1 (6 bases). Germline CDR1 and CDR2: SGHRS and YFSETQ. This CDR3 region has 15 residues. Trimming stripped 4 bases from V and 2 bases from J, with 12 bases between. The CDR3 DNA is TGCGCCAGCAGCACCTCACAGGGTAACACCGGGGAGCTGTTTTTT. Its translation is CASSTSQGNTGELFF.

The DNA of the CDR3 is TGTGCCAGCAGAGGGACAATATCCTACGAGCAGTACTTC. Protein sequence: CASRGTISYEQYF. J is TRBJ2-7 and V is TRBV2, with a weak D call TRBD1 (6 bases). CDR1 is SNHLY, CDR2 FYNNEI, per germline. The CDR3 runs to 13 residues. V was trimmed by 6 bases and J by 1 base, leaving 10 bases between them.

CDR3 protein: CASSPRPDRRAEKLFF. The CDR3 DNA reads as TGTGCCAGTAGTCCACGCCCGGACAGGAGGGCTGAAAAACTGTTTTTT. This sequence joins TRBV19 and TRBJ1-4, with 7 bases identical to TRBD1. CDR1 and CDR2 from the germline V gene are LNHDA and SQIVND (reference sequence). The J segment lost 7 bases and the V segment lost 5 bases, leaving 13 bases of the junction unmatched. This CDR3 comprises 16 residues.

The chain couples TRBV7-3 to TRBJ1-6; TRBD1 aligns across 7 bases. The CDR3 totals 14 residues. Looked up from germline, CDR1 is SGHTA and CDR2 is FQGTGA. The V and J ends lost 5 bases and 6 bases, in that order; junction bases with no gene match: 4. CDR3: CASSPTGTNSPLHF. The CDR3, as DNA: TGTGCCAGCAGCCCGACAGGGACTAATTCACCCCTCCACTTT.

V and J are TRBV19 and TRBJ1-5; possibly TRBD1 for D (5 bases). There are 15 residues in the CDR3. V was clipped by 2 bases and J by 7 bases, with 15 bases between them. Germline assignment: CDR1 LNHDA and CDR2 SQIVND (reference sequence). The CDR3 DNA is TGTGCCAGTAGTATATCCTGGGGGGGAGAACAGCCCCAGCATTTT. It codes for CASSISWGGEQPQHF.

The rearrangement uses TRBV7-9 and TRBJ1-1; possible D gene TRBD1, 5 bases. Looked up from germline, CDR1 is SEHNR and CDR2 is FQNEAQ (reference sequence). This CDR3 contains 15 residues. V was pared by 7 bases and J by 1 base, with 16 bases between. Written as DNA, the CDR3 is TGTGCCAGCACCCTTGGGGCCGGCCCGAACACTGAAGCTTTCTTT. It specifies CASTLGAGPNTEAFF.

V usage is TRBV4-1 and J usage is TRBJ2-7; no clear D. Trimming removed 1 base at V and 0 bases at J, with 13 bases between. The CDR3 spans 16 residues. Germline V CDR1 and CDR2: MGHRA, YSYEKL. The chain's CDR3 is CASSQGPPGSSYEQYF. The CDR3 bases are TGCGCCAGCAGCCAAGGCCCGCCAGGAAGCTCCTACGAGCAGTACTTC.

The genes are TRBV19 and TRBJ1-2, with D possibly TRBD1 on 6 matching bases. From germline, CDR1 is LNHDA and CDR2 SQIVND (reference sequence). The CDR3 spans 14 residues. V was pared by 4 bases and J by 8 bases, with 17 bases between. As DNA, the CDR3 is TGTGCCAGTAGTAGCCGACACAGGGATGGAGGCTACACCTTC. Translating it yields CASSSRHRDGGYTF. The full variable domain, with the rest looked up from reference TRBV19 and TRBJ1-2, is DGGITQSPKYLFRKEGQNVTLSCEQNLNHDAMYWYRQDPGQGLRLIYYSQIVNDFQKGDIAEGYSVSREKKESFPLTVTSAQKNPTAFYLCASSSRHRDGGYTFGSGTRLTVV.

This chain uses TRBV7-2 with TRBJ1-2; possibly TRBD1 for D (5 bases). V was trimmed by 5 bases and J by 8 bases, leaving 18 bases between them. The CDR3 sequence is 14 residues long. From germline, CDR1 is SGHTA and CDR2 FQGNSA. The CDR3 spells CASSPTAGAGGYTF. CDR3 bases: TGTGCCAGCAGCCCCACGGCCGGGGCGGGGGGCTACACCTTC.

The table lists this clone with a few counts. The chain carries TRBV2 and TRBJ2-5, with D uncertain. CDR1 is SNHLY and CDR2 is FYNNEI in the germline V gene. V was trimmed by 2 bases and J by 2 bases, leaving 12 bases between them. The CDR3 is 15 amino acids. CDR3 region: CASSESPPRQETQYF. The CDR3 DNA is TGTGCCAGCAGTGAAAGCCCCCCCCGACAAGAGACCCAGTACTTC.

CDR3 DNA: TGTGCCAGCAGCGCGTCGACAGGGTTCGGGGAGCTGTTTTTT. This gives the protein CASSASTGFGELFF. The rearrangement joins TRBV7-9 to TRBJ2-2; 7 positions agree with TRBD1. The J segment lost 7 bases and the V segment lost 5 bases, leaving 7 bases of the junction unmatched. The CDR3 runs 14 residues. CDR1 and CDR2 from the germline V gene are SEHNR and FQNEAQ (reference sequence).

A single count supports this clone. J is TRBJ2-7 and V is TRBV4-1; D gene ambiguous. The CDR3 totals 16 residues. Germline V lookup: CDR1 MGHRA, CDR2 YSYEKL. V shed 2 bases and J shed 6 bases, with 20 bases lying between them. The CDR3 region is CASSQTLLGGRLEQYF. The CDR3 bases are TGCGCCAGCAGCCAAACCCTTTTAGGCGGCCGGCTCGAGCAGTACTTC.

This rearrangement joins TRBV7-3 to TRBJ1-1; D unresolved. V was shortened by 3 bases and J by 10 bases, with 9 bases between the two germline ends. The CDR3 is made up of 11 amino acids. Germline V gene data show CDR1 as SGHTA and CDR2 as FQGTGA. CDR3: CASSLGSSAFF. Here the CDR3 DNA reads TGTGCCAGCAGCTTGGGCTCGTCAGCTTTCTTT.